The clone carrying this T cell receptor beta chain was detected many times. The antigen is undetermined. CDR3 regions were amplified by Arm-PCR using iRepertoire HTBI primers to build TCR beta libraries. TCRdb re-called the multiplex PCR reads with MiXCR, one entry per CDR3 protein. This table has around 400,000 distinct CDR3 sequences, around 16% appearing once. The sample is drawn from a study of regulatory T cells in long-lasting Graves disease. The study's findings and limits: Relative to newly diagnosed Graves' patients, persistent ones had lower TCR diversity. Accuracy may have suffered from the small sample size.

The J segment lost 0 bases and the V segment lost 4 bases, leaving 13 bases of the junction unmatched. Germline V gene lookup returns CDR1 SEHNR and CDR2 FQNEAQ (reference sequence). The CDR3 has 18 amino acids. The time point: newly diagnosed GD, antithyroid drugs for less than 3 months. The TCR library used RNA extracted from PBMCs. Source: peripheral blood mononuclear cells (PBMCs), taken at new diagnosis, from a patient treated with antithyroid drugs. This rearrangement joins TRBV7-9 to TRBJ2-3; TRBD2 agrees at 7 bases. The sequence was collected from a female donor with Graves disease. The CDR3 sequence is CASSSPGGGGESTDTQYF. In DNA, the CDR3 is TGTGCCAGCAGCTCGCCCGGGGGTGGGGGGGAAAGCACAGATACGCAGTATTTT.